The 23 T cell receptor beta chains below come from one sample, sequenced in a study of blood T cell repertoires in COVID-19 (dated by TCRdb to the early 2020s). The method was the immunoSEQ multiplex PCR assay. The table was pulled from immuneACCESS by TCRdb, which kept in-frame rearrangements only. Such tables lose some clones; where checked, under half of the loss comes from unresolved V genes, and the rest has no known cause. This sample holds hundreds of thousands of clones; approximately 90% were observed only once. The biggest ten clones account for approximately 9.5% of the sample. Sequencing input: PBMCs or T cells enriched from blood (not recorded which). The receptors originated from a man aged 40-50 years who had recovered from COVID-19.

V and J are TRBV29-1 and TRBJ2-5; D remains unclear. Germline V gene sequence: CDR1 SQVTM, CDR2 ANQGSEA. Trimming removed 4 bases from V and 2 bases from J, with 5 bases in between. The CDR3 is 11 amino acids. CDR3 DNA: TGCAGCGTTGGGCAACAAGAGACCCAGTACTTC. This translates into CSVGQQETQYF.

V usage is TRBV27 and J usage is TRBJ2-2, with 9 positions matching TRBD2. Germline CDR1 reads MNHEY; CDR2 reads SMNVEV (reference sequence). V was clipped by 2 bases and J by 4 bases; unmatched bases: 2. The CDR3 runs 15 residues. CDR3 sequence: CASSLTLAGTGELFF. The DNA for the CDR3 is TGTGCCAGCAGTTTAACACTAGCGGGCACCGGGGAGCTGTTTTTT.

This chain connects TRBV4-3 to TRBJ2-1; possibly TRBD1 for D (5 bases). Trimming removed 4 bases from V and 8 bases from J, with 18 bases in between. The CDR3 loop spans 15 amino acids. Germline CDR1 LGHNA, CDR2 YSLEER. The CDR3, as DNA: TGCGCCAGCAGCCCAAGTCTTACAGGAGTCCATGAGCAGTTCTTC. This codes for CASSPSLTGVHEQFF.

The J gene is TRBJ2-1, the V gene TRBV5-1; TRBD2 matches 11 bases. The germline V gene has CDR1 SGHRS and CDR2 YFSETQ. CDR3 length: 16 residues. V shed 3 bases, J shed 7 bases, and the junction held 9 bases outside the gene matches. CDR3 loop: CASSSTLAGGENEQFF. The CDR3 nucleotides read TGCGCCAGCAGCTCAACTCTAGCGGGGGGTGAAAATGAGCAGTTCTTC. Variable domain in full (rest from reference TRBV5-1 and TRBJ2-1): KAGVTQTPRYLIKTRGQQVTLSCSPISGHRSVSWYQQTPGQGLQFLFEYFSETQRNKGNFPGRFSGRQFSNSRSEMNVSTLELGDSALYLCASSSTLAGGENEQFFGPGTRLTVL.

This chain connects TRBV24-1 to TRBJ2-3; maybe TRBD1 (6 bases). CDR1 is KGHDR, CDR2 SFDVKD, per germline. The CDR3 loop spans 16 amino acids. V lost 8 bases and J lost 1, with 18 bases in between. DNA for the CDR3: TGTGCCACCAACTCCAACAGGGAGATGGGCACAGATACGCAGTATTTT. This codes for CATNSNREMGTDTQYF.

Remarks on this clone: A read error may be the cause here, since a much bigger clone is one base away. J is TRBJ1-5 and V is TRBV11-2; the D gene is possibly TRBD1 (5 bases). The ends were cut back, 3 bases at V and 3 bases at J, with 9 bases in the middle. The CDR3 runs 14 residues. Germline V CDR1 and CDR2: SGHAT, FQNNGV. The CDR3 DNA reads TGTGCCAGCAGCTTGACAGATACCAATCAGCCCCAGCATTTT. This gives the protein CASSLTDTNQPQHF.

The CDR3 reads CASRPRTGENTGELFF. For the CDR3, the DNA is TGTGCCAGCAGGCCAAGGACAGGGGAAAACACCGGGGAGCTGTTTTTT. The chain joins TRBV7-3 to TRBJ2-2; 9 bases are a match to TRBD1. Per the germline V gene, CDR1 is SGHTA and CDR2 is FQGTGA. With 6 bases clipped from V and 2 bases from J, the junction kept 7 bases outside the gene matches. The CDR3 contains 16 residues.

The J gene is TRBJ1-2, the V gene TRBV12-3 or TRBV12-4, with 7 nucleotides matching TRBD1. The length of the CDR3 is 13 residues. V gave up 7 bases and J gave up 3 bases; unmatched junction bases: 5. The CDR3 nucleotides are TGTGCCAGCAAACCGGGACAGTACTATGGCTACACCTTC. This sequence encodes CASKPGQYYGYTF.

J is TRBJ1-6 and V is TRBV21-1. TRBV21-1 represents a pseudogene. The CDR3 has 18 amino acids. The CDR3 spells CASFSGHLPRGSNSPLHF. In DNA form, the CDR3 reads TGTGCCAGCTTCAGTGGTCACCTTCCTCGGGGTAGTAATTCACCCCTCCACTTT.

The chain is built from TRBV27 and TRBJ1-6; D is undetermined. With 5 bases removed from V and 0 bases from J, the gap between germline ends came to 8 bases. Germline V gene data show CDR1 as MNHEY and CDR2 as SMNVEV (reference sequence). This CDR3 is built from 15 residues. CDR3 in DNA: TGTGCCAGCAGTCAAGCTAGCTCCTATAATTCACCCCTCCACTTT. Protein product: CASSQASSYNSPLHF.

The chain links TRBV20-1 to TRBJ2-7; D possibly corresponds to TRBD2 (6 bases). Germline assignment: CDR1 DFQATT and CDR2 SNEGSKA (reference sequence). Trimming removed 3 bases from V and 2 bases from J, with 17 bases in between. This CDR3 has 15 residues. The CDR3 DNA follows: TGCAGTGCTAGTATGCTGGGGGGAAATCCCTACGAGCAGTACTTC. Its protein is CSASMLGGNPYEQYF.

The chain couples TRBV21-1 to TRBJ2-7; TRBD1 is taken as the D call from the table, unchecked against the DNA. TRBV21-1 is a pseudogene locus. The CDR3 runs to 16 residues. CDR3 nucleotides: TGTGCCAGCAGCAAATGGACCGGGACAGTCACCTACGAGCAGTACTTC. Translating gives CASSKWTGTVTYEQYF.

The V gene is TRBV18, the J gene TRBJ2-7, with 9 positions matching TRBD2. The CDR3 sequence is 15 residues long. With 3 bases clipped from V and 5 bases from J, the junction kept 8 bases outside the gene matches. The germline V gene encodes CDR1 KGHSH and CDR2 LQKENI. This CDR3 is CASSPIAGDFDEQYF. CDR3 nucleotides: TGTGCCAGCTCACCGATAGCGGGAGATTTCGACGAGCAGTACTTC.

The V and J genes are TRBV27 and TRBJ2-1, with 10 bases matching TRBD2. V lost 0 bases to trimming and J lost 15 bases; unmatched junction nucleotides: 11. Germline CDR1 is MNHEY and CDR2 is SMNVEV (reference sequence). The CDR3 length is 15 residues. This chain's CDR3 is CASSLSGTSAQAAFF. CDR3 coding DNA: TGTGCCAGCAGTTTATCGGGGACTAGCGCCCAGGCAGCGTTCTTC.

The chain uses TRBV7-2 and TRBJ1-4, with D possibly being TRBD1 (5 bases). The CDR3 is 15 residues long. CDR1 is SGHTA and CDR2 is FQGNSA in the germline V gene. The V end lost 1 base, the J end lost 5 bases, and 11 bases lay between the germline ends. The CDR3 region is CASSLDSGANEKLFF. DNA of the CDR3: TGTGCCAGCAGCTTAGATTCTGGGGCGAATGAAAAACTGTTTTTT.

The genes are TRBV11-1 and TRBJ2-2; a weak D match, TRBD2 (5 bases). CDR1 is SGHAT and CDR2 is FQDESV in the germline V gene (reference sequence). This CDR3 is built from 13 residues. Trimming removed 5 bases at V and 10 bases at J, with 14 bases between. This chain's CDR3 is CASSRRRGPELFF. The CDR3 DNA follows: TGTGCCAGCAGCCGTCGTCGGGGTCCGGAGCTGTTTTTT.

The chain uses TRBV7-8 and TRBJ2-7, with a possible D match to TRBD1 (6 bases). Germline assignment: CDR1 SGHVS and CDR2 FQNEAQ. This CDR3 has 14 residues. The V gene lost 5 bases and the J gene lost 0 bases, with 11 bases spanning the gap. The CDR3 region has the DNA TGTGCCAGCAGCCGAGACAGGTTCTCCTACGAGCAGTACTTC. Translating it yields CASSRDRFSYEQYF.

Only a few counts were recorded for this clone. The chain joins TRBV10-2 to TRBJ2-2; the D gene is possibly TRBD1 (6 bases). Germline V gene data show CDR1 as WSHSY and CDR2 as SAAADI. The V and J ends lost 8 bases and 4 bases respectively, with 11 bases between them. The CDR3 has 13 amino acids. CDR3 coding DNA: TGCGCCAGCGGCTTAGGGGGCACCGGGGAGCTGTTTTTT. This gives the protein CASGLGGTGELFF.

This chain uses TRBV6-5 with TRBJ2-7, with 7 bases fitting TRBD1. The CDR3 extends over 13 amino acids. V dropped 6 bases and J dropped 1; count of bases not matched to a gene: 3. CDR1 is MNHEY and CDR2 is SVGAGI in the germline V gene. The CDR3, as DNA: TGTGCCAGCAGACCACAGGGGTCCTACGAGCAGTACTTC. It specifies CASRPQGSYEQYF.

CDR3 sequence reads: CASSLPSDINYGYTF. The CDR3 DNA reads as TGTGCCAGCAGTTTACCGTCGGACATTAACTATGGCTACACCTTC. This sequence joins TRBV28 and TRBJ1-2; a possible D gene is TRBD1 (5 bases). CDR1 MDHEN and CDR2 SYDVKM come from the germline V gene. This CDR3 contains 15 residues. V lost 2 bases and J 1 base, leaving 11 bases between the germline ends.

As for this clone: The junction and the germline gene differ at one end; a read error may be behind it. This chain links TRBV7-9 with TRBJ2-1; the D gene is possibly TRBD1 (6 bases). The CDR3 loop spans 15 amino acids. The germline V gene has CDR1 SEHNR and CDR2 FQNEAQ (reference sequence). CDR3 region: CASSPQGPSSNEQFF. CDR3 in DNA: TGTGCCAGCAGCCCACAGGGCCCCTCCTCCAATGAGCAGTTCTTC.

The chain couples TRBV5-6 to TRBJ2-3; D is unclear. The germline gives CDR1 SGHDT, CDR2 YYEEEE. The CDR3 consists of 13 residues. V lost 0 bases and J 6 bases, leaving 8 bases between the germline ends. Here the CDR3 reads CASSLDLPDTQYF. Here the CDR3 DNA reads TGTGCCAGCAGCTTGGATCTACCTGATACGCAGTATTTT.

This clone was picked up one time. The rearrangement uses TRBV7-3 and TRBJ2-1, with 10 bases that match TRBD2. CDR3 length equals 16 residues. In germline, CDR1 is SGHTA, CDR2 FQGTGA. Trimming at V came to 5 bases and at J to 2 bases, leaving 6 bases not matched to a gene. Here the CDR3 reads CASSPKTSGAYNEQFF. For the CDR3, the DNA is TGTGCCAGCAGCCCAAAAACTAGCGGGGCCTACAATGAGCAGTTCTTC.